This passage covers 5 T cell receptor beta chains from one sample sequenced in a study of CD8 T cells in ankylosing spondylitis. General study points: Seemingly characteristic of ankylosing spondylitis blood was a TCR beta motif consisting of several highly homologous variants.

These receptors have no identified antigens. TCRdb re-called the 5' RACE reads through MiXCR, storing one row per CDR3 protein. The sample shows hundreds of thousands of distinct CDR3 sequences, about 15% of them seen only once. The specimen sequenced was blood, either unsorted or a sorted T cell fraction (not recorded which). These TCRs come from a male donor with ankylosing spondylitis.

The chain joins TRBV4-3 to TRBJ2-3; 9 nucleotides match TRBD2. With V trimmed by 0 bases and J by 2 bases, 3 bases remained unmatched. CDR1 is LGHNA and CDR2 is YSLEER in the germline V gene. There are 16 residues in the CDR3. The CDR3 DNA reads TGCGCCAGCAGCCAAGATTGGGGACTAGCCACAGATACGCAGTATTTT. It codes for CASSQDWGLATDTQYF.

This clonotype was seen a handful of times. V and J are TRBV27 and TRBJ2-1; 7 bases are a match to TRBD2. J lost 10 bases, V lost 5 bases, and 17 bases had no gene match. CDR3 size: 16 residues. Germline values: CDR1 MNHEY, CDR2 SMNVEV (reference sequence). CDR3 sequence (DNA): TGTGCCAGCAGTCCCCTTTGGGGCGGGAGTTTCTGGGAGCAGTTCTTC. Translating it yields CASSPLWGGSFWEQFF.

A few counts support this clonotype. The V gene is TRBV6-1, the J gene TRBJ2-1; 7 positions match TRBD1. Germline loops: CDR1 MNHNS, CDR2 SASEGT. V trimming: 8 bases; J trimming: 1 base; junction bases outside the gene matches: 5. This CDR3 is 14 amino acids long. In DNA, the CDR3 is TGTGCCAGCGGATGGACAGGATCCTACAATGAGCAGTTCTTC. Its protein product is CASGWTGSYNEQFF.

This clonotype was picked up many times. The chain recombines TRBV28 with TRBJ1-1; TRBD1 matches at 7 bases. From germline, CDR1 is MDHEN and CDR2 SYDVKM. This CDR3 spans 15 amino acids. V lost 1 base, J lost 4 bases, and 6 bases stayed unmatched. CDR3 region: CASSLSAAGGTEAFF. The CDR3 DNA sequence: TGTGCCAGCAGTTTATCCGCCGCAGGGGGCACTGAAGCTTTCTTT.

The sample holds many counts of this clonotype. The CDR3 DNA sequence: TGTGCCAGCAGTTTAATCCGGGACAGCCCTTCCTACGAGCAGTACTTC. Translated: CASSLIRDSPSYEQYF. The rearrangement joins TRBV28 to TRBJ2-7, with TRBD1 matching over 7 bases. The CDR3 totals 16 residues. Germline V gene sequence: CDR1 MDHEN, CDR2 SYDVKM. The V segment lost 2 bases and the J segment 1 base; nucleotides outside the gene matches: 8.